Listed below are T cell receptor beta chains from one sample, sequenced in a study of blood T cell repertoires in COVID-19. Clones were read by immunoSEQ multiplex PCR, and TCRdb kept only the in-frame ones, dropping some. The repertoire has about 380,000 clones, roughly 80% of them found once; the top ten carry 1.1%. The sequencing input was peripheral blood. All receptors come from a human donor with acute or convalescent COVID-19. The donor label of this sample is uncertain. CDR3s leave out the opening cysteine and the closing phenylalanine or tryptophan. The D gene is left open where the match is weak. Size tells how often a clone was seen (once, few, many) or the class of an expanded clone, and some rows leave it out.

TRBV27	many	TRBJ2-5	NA	ASSPGQFQETQY
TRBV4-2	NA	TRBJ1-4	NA	ASSQGVVGGFGEKLF
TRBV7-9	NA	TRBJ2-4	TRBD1	ASSAVSGTGIAKNIQY
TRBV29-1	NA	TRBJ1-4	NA	SAEGGDEKLF
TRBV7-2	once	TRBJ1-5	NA	ASSFGDAGNQPQH
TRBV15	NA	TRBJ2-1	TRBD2	ATSRGTAGGDNEQF
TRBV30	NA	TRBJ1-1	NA	AWSVDYRTEAF
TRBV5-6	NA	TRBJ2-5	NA	ASSLSMGTYPQETQY
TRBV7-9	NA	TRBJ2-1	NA	ASSLVSGRVEQF
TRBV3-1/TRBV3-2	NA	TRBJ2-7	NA	ASSQRGRGEQY
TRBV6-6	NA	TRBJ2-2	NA	ASSYSTDTGELF
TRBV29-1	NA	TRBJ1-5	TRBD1	SVRQGGQPQH
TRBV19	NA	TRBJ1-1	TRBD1	ASKRTGTNTEAF
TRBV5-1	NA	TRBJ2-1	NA	ASCGAEICNEQF
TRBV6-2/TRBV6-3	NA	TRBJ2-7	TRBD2	ASSSPDPGSGSAHEQY
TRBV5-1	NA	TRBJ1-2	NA	ASGRGGGYGYT
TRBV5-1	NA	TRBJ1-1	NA	ASSPGLYGYGNTEAF
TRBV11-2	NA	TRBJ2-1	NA	ASSSQGTSYNEQF
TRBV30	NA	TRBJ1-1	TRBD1	AWSRTGQPEAF
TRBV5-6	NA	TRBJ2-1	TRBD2	ASSVGLAGFGNEQF
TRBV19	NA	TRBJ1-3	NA	ASRSGGSGNTIY
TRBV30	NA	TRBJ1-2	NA	AWSPDSGGDGYT
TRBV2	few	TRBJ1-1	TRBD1	ASSGTGSTEAF
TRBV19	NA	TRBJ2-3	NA	ASSIGWRGPPNDTQY
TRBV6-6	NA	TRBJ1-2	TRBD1	ASSPTGGGNYGYT
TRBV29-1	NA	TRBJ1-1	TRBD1	SVGGQGYTEAF
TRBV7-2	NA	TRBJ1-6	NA	ASSPTVNNSPLH
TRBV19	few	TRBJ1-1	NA	ASSIRMNTEAF
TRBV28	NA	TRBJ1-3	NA	ASRRQSSGNTIY
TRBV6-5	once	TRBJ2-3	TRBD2	ASSPRRGGSDTQY